These 14 T cell receptor beta chains share one sample of origin, sequenced in a study of cytomegalovirus exposure and HLA in healthy donors. Amplification used 60 Vbeta primers and 13 Jbeta primers. Libraries were prepared by immunoSEQ multiplex PCR; TCRdb keeps only in-frame clonotypes and omits some of them. The sample has 150,000 to 200,000 clones, roughly 85% seen once. Sequencing was done on a sample of PBMCs. These receptors came from a man aged 35-49 years in good health and CMV-seropositive.

The V and J genes are TRBV6-5 and TRBJ1-2, with D perhaps matching TRBD1 (5 bases). With 5 bases removed from V and 4 bases from J, the gap between germline ends came to 14 bases. The CDR3 loop spans 14 amino acids. The germline CDR1 and CDR2 sequences are MNHEY and SVGAGI. CDR3 region: CASSPRAGLYGYTF. The DNA for the CDR3 is TGTGCCAGCAGTCCCAGGGCAGGGCTCTATGGCTACACCTTC.

The rearrangement links TRBV19 to TRBJ1-5; 9 bases map to TRBD1. CDR1 and CDR2 (germline): LNHDA, SQIVND (reference sequence). The V and J ends lost 4 bases and 6 bases, in that order; junction bases with no gene match: 7. The CDR3 covers 15 residues. The CDR3 bases are TGTGCCAGTAGTACCCTTACAGGGGGCGTTCAGCCCCAGCATTTT. Its translation is CASSTLTGGVQPQHF. The full variable domain, completed using reference TRBV19 and TRBJ1-5, is DGGITQSPKYLFRKEGQNVTLSCEQNLNHDAMYWYRQDPGQGLRLIYYSQIVNDFQKGDIAEGYSVSREKKESFPLTVTSAQKNPTAFYLCASSTLTGGVQPQHFGDGTRLSIL.

The rearrangement uses TRBV5-4 and TRBJ2-1, with 12 bases lining up with TRBD2. Germline CDR1 reads SGHNT; CDR2 reads YYREEE (reference sequence). The CDR3 consists of 17 residues. J was trimmed by 10 bases and V by 0 bases; bases with no gene match: 11. CDR3 loop: CASSLVRLAGGPGEQFF. The CDR3 DNA reads as TGTGCCAGCAGCTTGGTGAGGCTAGCGGGAGGGCCGGGGGAGCAGTTCTTC.

The chain couples TRBV7-3 to TRBJ2-7, with 10 bases matching TRBD2. Germline CDR1 reads SGHTA; CDR2 reads FQGTGA. With 5 bases clipped from V and 5 bases from J, the junction kept 6 bases outside the gene matches. The CDR3 has 14 residues. This CDR3 reads CASSRGTSVDEQYF. DNA of the CDR3: TGTGCCAGCAGCCGAGGGACTAGCGTCGACGAGCAGTACTTC.

The rearrangement uses TRBV5-1 and TRBJ2-1; possible D gene TRBD2, 6 bases. This CDR3 is built from 14 residues. CDR1 is SGHRS and CDR2 is YFSETQ in the germline V gene. The ends were cut back, 2 bases at V and 5 bases at J, with 11 bases in the middle. The CDR3 is CASSFGSGDNEQFF. Written as DNA, the CDR3 is TGCGCCAGCAGCTTCGGGTCGGGGGACAATGAGCAGTTCTTC.

The chain links TRBV29-1 to TRBJ1-1; possible D gene TRBD1, 5 bases. CDR1 is SQVTM and CDR2 is ANQGSEA in the germline V gene. Trimming took off 5 bases at V and 1 base at J, with 11 bases between the two ends. CDR3 length: 13 amino acids. Here the CDR3 DNA reads TGCAGCGTTTCGGCAGGGTGGAACACTGAAGCTTTCTTT. Encoded protein: CSVSAGWNTEAFF.

V usage is TRBV19 and J usage is TRBJ1-2, with D perhaps TRBD1 (6 bases). Germline lookup yields CDR1 LNHDA and CDR2 SQIVND (reference sequence). The CDR3 is 14 amino acids. V lost 1 base and J lost 7, with 13 bases in between. The CDR3 loop reads CASSIGPGAGGYTF. The CDR3 nucleotides read TGTGCCAGTAGTATAGGTCCAGGGGCTGGTGGCTACACCTTC.

This sequence joins TRBV28 and TRBJ2-5; 12 bases are a match to TRBD2. Germline CDR1 reads MDHEN; CDR2 reads SYDVKM. With V trimmed by 3 bases and J by 6 bases, 5 bases remained unmatched. The CDR3 loop spans 15 amino acids. CDR3: CASSLVTSGSKTQYF. The CDR3 DNA follows: TGTGCCAGCAGTTTGGTGACTAGCGGGAGCAAGACCCAGTACTTC.

V is TRBV7-9 and J is TRBJ2-1; 10 nucleotides line up with TRBD2. There are 17 residues in the CDR3. CDR1 SEHNR and CDR2 FQNEAQ come from the germline V gene (reference sequence). The V gene end was trimmed by 4 bases and the J gene end by 2 bases; junction bases not matched to a gene: 8. Here the CDR3 reads CASSSFRTSGTYNEQFF. The CDR3 region has the DNA TGTGCCAGCAGCTCTTTTCGGACTAGCGGCACCTACAATGAGCAGTTCTTC.

J is TRBJ2-1 and V is TRBV29-1, with D hard to call. Deletions cut 6 bases from V and 5 bases from J, with 5 bases between. Looked up from germline, CDR1 is SQVTM and CDR2 is ANQGSEA. CDR3 size: 10 residues. Here the CDR3 reads CSVGDNEQFF. The DNA for the CDR3 is TGCAGCGTCGGAGACAATGAGCAGTTCTTC.

This clone was picked up one time. The gene calls are TRBV2 and TRBJ1-2; 7 positions agree with TRBD1. V gave up 6 bases and J gave up 7 bases; unmatched junction bases: 8. Germline V lookup: CDR1 SNHLY, CDR2 FYNNEI. CDR3 size: 13 residues. The CDR3 loop is CASRAGQVAGYTF. The DNA of the CDR3 is TGTGCCAGCAGAGCCGGACAGGTTGCTGGCTACACCTTC.

The chain links TRBV19 to TRBJ2-2, with a weak D call TRBD2 (5 bases). Trimming pared 4 bases from V and 4 bases from J, leaving 16 bases between. The CDR3 consists of 16 residues. CDR1 and CDR2 from the germline V gene are LNHDA and SQIVND (reference sequence). The CDR3 here is CASSTGSSPSTGELFF. The CDR3 coding sequence is TGTGCCAGTAGTACGGGGTCCAGCCCAAGCACCGGGGAGCTGTTTTTT. Full variable domain (missing parts from reference TRBV19 and TRBJ2-2): DGGITQSPKYLFRKEGQNVTLSCEQNLNHDAMYWYRQDPGQGLRLIYYSQIVNDFQKGDIAEGYSVSREKKESFPLTVTSAQKNPTAFYLCASSTGSSPSTGELFFGEGSRLTVL.

In nucleotides, the CDR3 is TGTGCCAGCAGCGTAGGTAGTCGGGGGTTGGCAGAGACCCAGTACTTC. Protein: CASSVGSRGLAETQYF. The V and J genes are TRBV9 and TRBJ2-5; TRBD2 is a possible D gene (6 bases). Germline-derived CDR1 and CDR2 are SGDLS and YYNGEE. The CDR3 has 16 residues. Between the trimmed V and J ends, which lost 0 bases and 4 bases, there was a span of 16 bases. Combining the CDR3 with reference TRBV9 and TRBJ2-5 gives the whole variable domain DSGVTQTPKHLITATGQRVTLRCSPRSGDLSVYWYQQSLDQGLQFLIQYYNGEERAKGNILERFSAQQFPDLHSELNLSSLELGDSALYFCASSVGSRGLAETQYFGPGTRLLVL.

This clone has more than one count but fewer than ten. The CDR3 protein is CAWTQGYEQYF. CDR3 nucleotides: TGTGCCTGGACCCAGGGCTACGAGCAGTACTTC. This chain uses TRBV30 with TRBJ2-7, with D possibly matching TRBD1 (5 bases). Trimming removed 4 bases at V and 3 bases at J, with 7 bases between. Germline V lookup: CDR1 GTSNPN, CDR2 SVGIG (reference sequence). The CDR3 consists of 11 residues.